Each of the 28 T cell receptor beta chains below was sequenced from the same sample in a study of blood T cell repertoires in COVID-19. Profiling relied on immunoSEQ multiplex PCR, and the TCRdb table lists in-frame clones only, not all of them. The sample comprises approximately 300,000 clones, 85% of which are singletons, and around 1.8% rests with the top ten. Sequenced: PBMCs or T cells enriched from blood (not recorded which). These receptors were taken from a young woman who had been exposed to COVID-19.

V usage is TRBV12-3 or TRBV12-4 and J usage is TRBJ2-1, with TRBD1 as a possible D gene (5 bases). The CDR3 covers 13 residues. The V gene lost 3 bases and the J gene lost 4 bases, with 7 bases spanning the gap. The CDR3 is CASSFRGYNEQFF. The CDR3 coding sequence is TGTGCCAGCAGTTTTAGGGGTTACAATGAGCAGTTCTTC.

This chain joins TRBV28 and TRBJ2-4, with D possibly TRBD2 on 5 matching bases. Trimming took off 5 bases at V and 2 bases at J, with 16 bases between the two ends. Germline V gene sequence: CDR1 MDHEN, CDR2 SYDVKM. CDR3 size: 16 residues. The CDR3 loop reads CASSQPPLVSKNIQYF. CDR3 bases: TGTGCCAGCAGTCAACCCCCACTAGTTTCCAAAAACATTCAGTACTTC.

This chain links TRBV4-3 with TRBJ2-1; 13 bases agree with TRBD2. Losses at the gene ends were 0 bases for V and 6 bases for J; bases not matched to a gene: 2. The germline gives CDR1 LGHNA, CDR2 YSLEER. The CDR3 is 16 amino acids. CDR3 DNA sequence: TGCGCCAGCAGCCAAGATGGACTAGCGGGGGTCAATGAGCAGTTCTTC. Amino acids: CASSQDGLAGVNEQFF.

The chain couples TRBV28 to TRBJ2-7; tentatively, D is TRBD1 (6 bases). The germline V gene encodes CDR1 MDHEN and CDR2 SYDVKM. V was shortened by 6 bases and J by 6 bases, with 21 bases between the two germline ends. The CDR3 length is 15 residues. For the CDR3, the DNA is TGTGCCAGCAGCCCCTCTGTGGGGGCCGGACCCGAGCAGTACTTC. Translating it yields CASSPSVGAGPEQYF.

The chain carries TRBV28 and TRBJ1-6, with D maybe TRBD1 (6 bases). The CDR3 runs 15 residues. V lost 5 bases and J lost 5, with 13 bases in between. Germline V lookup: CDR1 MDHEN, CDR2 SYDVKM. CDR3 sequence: CASSPWAGDNSPLHF. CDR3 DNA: TGTGCCAGCAGTCCCTGGGCAGGGGATAATTCACCCCTCCACTTT. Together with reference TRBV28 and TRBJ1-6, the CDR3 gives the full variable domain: DVKVTQSSRYLVKRTGEKVFLECVQDMDHENMFWYRQDPGLGLRLIYFSYDVKMKEKGDIPEGYSVSREKKERFSLILESASTNQTSMYLCASSPWAGDNSPLHFGNGTRLTVT.

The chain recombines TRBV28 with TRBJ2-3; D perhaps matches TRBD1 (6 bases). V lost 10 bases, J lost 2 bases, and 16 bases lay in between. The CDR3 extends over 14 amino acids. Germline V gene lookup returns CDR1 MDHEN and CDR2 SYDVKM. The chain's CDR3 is CATLPGVSTDTQYF. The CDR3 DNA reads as TGTGCCACCCTACCAGGGGTTTCCACAGATACGCAGTATTTT.

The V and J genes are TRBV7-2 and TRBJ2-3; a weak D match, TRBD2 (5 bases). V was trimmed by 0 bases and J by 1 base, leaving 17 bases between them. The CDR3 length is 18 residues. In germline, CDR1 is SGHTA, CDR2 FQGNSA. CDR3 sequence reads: CASSLAPKGAARTDTQYF. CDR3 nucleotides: TGTGCCAGCAGCTTAGCCCCTAAAGGAGCGGCCCGCACAGATACGCAGTATTTT.

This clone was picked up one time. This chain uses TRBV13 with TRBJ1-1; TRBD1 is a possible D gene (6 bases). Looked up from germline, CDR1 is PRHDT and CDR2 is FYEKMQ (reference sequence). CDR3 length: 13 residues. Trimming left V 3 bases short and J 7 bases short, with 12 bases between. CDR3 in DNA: TGTGCCAGCAGCTTCTACAGGGCCGGTGAAGCTTTCTTT. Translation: CASSFYRAGEAFF.

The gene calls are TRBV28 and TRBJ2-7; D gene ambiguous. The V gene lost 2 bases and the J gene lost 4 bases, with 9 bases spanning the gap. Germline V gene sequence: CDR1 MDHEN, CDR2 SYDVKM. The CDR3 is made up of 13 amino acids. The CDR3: CASSLSPLYEQYF. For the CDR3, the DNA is TGTGCCAGCAGTTTAAGCCCCCTATACGAGCAGTACTTC.

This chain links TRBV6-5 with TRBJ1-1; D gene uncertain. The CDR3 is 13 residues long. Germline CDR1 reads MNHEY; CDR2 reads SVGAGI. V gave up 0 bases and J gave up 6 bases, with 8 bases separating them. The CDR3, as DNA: TGTGCCAGCAGTTACTCGGGCACCGCTGAAGCTTTCTTT. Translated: CASSYSGTAEAFF.

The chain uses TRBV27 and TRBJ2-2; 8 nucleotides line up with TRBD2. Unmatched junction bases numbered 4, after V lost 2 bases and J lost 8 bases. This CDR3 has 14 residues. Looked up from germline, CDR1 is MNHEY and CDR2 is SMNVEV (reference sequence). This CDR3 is CASSLTAGVGELFF. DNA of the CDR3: TGTGCCAGCAGTTTAACAGCGGGAGTTGGGGAGCTGTTTTTT.

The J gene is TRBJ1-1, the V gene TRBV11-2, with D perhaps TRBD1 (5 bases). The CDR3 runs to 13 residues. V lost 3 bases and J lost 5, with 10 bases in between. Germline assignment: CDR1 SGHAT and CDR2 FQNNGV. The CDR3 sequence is CASSLQGGTEAFF. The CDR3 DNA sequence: TGTGCCAGCAGCTTGCAGGGAGGGACTGAAGCTTTCTTT.

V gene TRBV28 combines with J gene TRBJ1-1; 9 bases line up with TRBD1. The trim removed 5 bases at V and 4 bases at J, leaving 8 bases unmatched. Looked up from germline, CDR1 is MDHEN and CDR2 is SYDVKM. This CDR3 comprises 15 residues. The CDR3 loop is CASSPTSGQGTEAFF. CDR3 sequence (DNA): TGTGCCAGCAGTCCGACATCGGGACAGGGCACTGAAGCTTTCTTT.

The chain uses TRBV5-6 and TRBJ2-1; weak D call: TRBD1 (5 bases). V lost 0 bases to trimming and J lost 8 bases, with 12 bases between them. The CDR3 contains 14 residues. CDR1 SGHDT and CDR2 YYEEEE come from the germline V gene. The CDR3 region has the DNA TGTGCCAGCAGCTTGGCCAGACAGAGAGATGAGCAGTTCTTC. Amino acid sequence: CASSLARQRDEQFF.

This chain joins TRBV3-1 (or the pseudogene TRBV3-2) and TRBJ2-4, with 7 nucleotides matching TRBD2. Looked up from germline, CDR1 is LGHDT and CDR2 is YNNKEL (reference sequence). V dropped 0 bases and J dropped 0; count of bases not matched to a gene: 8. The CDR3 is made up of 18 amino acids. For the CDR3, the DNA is TGTGCCAGCAGCCAAGATCGGGCTAGCGGCTTAGCCAAAAACATTCAGTACTTC. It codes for CASSQDRASGLAKNIQYF.

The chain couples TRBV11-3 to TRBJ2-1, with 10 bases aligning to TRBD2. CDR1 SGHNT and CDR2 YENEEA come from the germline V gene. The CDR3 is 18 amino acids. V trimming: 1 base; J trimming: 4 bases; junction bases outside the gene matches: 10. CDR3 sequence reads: CASSLARSSGGNYNEQFF. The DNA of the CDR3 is TGTGCCAGCAGCTTAGCCCGAAGTAGCGGGGGGAATTACAATGAGCAGTTCTTC.

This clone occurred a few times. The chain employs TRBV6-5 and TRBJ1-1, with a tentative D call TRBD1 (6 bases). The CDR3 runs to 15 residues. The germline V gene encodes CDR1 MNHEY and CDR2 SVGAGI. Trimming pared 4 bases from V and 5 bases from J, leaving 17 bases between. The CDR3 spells CASSLTGFSETEAFF. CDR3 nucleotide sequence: TGTGCCAGCAGTTTAACAGGGTTTTCAGAAACTGAAGCTTTCTTT.

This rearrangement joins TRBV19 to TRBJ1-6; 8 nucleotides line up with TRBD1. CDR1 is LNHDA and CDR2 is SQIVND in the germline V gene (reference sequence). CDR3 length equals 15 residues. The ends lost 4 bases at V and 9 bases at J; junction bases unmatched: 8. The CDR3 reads CASSTGQGGSSPLHF. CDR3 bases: TGTGCCAGTAGTACCGGACAGGGAGGGAGTTCACCCCTCCACTTT.

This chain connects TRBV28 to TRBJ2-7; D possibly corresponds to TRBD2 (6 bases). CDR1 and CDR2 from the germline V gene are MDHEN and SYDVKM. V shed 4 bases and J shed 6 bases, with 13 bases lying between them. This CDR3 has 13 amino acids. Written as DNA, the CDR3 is TGTGCCAGCAGTTCGCTACTAGCAGGCGAGCAGTACTTC. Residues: CASSSLLAGEQYF.

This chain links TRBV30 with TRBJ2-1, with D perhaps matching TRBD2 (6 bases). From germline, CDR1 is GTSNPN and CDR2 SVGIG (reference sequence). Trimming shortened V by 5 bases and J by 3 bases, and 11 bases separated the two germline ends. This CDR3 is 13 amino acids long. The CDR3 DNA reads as TGTGCCTGGGCCTCGGGAGTCTACAATGAGCAGTTCTTC. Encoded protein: CAWASGVYNEQFF.

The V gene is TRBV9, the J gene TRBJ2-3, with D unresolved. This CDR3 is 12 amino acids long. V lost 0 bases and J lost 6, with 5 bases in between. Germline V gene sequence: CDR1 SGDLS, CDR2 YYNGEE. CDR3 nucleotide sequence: TGTGCCAGCAGCGTAGGAGAGGATACGCAGTATTTT. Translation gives CASSVGEDTQYF.

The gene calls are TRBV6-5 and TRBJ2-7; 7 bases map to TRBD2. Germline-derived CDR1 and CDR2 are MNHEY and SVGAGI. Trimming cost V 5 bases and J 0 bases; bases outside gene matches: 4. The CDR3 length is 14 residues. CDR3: CASSPGLYSYEQYF. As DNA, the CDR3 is TGTGCCAGCAGTCCGGGACTATACTCCTACGAGCAGTACTTC.

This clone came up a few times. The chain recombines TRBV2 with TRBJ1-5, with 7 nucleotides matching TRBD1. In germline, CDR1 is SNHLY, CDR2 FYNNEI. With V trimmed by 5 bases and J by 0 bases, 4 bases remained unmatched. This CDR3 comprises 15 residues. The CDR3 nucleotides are TGTGCCAGCAGTACACAGGGGCATAGCAATCAGCCCCAGCATTTT. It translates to CASSTQGHSNQPQHF.

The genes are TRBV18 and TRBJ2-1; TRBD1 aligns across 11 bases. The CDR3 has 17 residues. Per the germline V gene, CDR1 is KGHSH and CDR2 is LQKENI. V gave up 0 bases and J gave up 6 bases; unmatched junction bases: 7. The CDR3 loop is CASSPPAGTGGFNEQFF. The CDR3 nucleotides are TGTGCCAGCTCACCACCCGCCGGGACAGGGGGTTTCAATGAGCAGTTCTTC.

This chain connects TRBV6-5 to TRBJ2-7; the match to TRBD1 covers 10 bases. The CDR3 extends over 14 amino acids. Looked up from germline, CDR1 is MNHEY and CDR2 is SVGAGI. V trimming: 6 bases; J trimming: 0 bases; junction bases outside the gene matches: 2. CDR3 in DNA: TGTGCCAGCAGAGGACAGGGGGGCTCCTACGAGCAGTACTTC. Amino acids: CASRGQGGSYEQYF.

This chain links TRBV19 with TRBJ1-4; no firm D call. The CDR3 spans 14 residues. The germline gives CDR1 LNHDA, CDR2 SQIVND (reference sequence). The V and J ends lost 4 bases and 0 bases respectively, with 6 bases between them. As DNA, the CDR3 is TGTGCCAGTAGTACGTCTGCAACTAATGAAAAACTGTTTTTT. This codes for CASSTSATNEKLFF.

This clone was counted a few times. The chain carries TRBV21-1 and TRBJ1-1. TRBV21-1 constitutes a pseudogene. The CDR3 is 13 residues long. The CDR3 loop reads CASSIGVNTEAFF. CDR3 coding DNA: TGTGCCAGCAGCATTGGAGTCAACACTGAAGCTTTCTTT.

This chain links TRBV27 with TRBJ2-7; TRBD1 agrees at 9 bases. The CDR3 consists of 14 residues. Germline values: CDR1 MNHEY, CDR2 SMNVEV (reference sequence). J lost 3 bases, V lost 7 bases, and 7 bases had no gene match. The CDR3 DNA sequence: TGTGCCAGCAACCCGGGACAGGGTTACTACGAGCAGTACTTC. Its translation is CASNPGQGYYEQYF.